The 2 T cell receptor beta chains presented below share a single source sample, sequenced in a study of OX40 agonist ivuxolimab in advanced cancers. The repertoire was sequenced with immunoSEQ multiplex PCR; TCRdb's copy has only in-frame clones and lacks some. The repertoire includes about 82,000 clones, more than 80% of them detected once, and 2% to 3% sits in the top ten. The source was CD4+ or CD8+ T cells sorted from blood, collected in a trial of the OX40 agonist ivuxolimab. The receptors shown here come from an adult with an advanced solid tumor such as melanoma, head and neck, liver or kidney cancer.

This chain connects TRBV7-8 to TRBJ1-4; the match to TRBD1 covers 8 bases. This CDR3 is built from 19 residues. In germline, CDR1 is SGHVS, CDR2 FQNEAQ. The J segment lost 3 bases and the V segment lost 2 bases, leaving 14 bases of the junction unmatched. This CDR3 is CASSLSRGLEIRANEKLFF. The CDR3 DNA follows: TGTGCCAGCAGCTTATCCAGGGGGCTTGAGATCCGGGCTAATGAAAAACTGTTTTTT.

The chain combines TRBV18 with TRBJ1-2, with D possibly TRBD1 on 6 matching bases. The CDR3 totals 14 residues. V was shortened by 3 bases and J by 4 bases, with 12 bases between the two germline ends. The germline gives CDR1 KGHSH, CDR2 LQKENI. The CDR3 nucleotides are TGTGCCAGCTCACCGGGGGGGCTTGGCTATGGCTACACCTTC. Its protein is CASSPGGLGYGYTF.